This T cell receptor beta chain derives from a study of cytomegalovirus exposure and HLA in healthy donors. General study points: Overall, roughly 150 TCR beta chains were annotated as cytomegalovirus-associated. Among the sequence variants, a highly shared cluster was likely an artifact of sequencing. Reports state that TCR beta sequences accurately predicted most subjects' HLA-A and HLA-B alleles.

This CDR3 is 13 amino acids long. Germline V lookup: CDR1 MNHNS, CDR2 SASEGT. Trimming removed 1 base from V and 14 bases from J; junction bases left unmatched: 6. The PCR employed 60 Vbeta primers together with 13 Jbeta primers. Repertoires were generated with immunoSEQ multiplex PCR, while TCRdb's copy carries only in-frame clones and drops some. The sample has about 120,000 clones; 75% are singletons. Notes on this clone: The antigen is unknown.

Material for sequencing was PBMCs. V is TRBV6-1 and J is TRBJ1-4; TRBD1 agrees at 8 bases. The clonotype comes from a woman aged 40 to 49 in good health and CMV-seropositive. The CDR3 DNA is TGTGCCAGCAGTGAAGAGTCCAGGGGGCGGCTGTTTTTT. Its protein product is CASSEESRGRLFF.